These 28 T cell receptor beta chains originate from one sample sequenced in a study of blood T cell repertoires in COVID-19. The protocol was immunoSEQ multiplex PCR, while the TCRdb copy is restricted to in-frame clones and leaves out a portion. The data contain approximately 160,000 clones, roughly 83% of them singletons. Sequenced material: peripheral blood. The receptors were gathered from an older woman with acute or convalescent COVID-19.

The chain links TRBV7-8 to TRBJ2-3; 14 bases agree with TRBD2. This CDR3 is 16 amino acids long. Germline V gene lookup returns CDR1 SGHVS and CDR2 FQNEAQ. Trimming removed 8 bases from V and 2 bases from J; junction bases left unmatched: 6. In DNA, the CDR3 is TGTGCCAGCTTCGGACTAGCGGGGGGCTACACAGATACGCAGTATTTT. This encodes CASFGLAGGYTDTQYF.

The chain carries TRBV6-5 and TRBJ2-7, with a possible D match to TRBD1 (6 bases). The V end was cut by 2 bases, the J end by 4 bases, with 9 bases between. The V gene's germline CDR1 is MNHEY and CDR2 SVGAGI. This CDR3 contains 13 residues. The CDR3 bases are TGTGCCAGCAGTTACGGACAGCGATACGAGCAGTACTTC. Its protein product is CASSYGQRYEQYF.

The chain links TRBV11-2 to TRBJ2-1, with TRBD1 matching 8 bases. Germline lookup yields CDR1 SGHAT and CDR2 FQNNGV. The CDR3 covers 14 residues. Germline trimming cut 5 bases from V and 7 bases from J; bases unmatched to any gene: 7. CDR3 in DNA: TGTGCCAGCAGCACCAGGACAGGGAAGAATGAGCAGTTCTTC. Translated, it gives CASSTRTGKNEQFF.

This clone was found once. The CDR3 loop is CSVELAGIRGTQYF. CDR3 DNA: TGCAGCGTTGAGCTAGCGGGGATAAGGGGTACGCAGTATTTT. The chain joins TRBV29-1 to TRBJ2-3; 9 bases fit TRBD2. With V trimmed by 3 bases and J by 8 bases, 9 bases remained unmatched. Germline V gives CDR1 SQVTM, CDR2 ANQGSEA. The CDR3 runs 14 residues.

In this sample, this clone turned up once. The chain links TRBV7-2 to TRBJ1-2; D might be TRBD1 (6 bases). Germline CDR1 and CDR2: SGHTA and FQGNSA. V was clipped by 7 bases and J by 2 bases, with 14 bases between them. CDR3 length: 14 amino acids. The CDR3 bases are TGTGCCAGCACCGTTCAGACAGGCAACTATGGCTACACCTTC. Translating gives CASTVQTGNYGYTF.

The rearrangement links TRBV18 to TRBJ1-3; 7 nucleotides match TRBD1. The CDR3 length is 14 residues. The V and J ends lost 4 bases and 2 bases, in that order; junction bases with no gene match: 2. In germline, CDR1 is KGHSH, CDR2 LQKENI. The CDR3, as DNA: TGTGCCAGCTCACGACAGGGCACTGGAAACACCATATATTTT. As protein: CASSRQGTGNTIYF.

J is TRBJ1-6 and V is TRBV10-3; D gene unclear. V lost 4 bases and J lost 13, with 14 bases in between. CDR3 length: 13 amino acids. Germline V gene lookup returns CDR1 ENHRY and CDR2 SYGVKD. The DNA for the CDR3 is TGTGCCATCAGTGCTGGACTGTCCTTGCCCCTCCACTTT. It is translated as CAISAGLSLPLHF.

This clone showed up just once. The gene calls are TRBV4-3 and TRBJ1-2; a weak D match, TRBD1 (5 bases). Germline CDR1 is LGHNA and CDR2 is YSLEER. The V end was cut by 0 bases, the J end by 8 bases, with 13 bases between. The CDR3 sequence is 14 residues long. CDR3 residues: CASSQEGGSRGYTF. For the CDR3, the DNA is TGCGCCAGCAGCCAAGAGGGGGGGAGTAGGGGCTACACCTTC.

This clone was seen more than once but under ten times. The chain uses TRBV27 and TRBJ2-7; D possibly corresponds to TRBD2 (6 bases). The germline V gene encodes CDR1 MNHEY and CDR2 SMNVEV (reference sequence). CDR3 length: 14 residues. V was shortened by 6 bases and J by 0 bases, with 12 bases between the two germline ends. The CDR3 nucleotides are TGTGCCAGCAGGTGGACTAAGAGCTCCTACGAGCAGTACTTC. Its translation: CASRWTKSSYEQYF.

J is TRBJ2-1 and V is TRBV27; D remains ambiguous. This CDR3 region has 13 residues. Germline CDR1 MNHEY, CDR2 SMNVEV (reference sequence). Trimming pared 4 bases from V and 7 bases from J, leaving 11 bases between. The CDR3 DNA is TGTGCCAGCAGTTCCCTCTGGGCGAATGAGCAGTTCTTC. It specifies CASSSLWANEQFF.

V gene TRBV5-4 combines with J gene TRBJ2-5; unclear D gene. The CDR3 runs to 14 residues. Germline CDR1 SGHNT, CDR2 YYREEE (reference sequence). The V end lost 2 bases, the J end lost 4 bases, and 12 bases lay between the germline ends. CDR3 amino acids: CASSFGQLIETQYF. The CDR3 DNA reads TGTGCCAGCAGCTTTGGGCAGTTAATAGAGACCCAGTACTTC.

The CDR3 DNA follows: TGTGCCACCAGCAGAGATGCAGGATTGTCCACTGAAGCTTTCTTT. It is translated as CATSRDAGLSTEAFF. V gene TRBV15 combines with J gene TRBJ1-1; D uncertain. The CDR3 has 15 residues. Per the germline V gene, CDR1 is LNHNV and CDR2 is YYDKDF (reference sequence). V dropped 0 bases and J dropped 4 bases, with 12 bases sitting between them.

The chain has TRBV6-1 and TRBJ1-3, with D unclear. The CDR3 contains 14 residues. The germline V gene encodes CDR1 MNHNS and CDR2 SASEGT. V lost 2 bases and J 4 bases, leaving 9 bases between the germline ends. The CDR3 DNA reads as TGTGCCAGCAGTGAATGGCAGGAAGGAAACACCATATATTTT. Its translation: CASSEWQEGNTIYF.

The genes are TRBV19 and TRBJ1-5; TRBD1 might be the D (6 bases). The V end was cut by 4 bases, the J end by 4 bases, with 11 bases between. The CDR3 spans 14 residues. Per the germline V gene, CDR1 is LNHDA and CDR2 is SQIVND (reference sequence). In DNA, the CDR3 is TGTGCCAGTAGTACTCGGACAGCGAATCAGCCCCAGCATTTT. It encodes CASSTRTANQPQHF. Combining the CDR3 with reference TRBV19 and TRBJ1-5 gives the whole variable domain DGGITQSPKYLFRKEGQNVTLSCEQNLNHDAMYWYRQDPGQGLRLIYYSQIVNDFQKGDIAEGYSVSREKKESFPLTVTSAQKNPTAFYLCASSTRTANQPQHFGDGTRLSIL.

CDR3 nucleotide sequence: TGTGCCAGCAGCTTTCAACGGGGGTTAGGGGATACGCAGTATTTT. Encoded protein: CASSFQRGLGDTQYF. V is TRBV7-2 and J is TRBJ2-3; possibly TRBD2 for D (6 bases). V lost 3 bases to trimming and J lost 6 bases, with 16 bases between them. Germline V gene lookup returns CDR1 SGHTA and CDR2 FQGNSA. This CDR3 has 15 residues.

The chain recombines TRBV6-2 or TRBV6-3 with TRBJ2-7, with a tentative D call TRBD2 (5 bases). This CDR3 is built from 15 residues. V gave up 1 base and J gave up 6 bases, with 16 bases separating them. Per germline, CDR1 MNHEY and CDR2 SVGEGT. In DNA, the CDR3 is TGTGCCAGCAGTTACTTGTGGACTTATCAGTCCGAGCAGTACTTC. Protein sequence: CASSYLWTYQSEQYF.

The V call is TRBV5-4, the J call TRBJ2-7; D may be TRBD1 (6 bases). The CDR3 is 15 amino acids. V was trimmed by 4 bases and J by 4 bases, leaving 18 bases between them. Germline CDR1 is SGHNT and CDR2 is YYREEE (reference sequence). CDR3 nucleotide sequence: TGTGCCAGCAGCCATACCGCGGCAGGGGAGTACGAGCAGTACTTC. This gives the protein CASSHTAAGEYEQYF.

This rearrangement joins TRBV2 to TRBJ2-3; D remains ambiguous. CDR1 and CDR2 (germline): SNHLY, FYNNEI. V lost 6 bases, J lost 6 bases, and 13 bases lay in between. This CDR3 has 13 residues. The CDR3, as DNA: TGTGCCAGCAGCCACGACCAAGCGGATACGCAGTATTTT. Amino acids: CASSHDQADTQYF.

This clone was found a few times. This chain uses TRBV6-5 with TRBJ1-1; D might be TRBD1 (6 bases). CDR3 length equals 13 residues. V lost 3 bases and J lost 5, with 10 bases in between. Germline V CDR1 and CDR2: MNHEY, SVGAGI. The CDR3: CASSYQDSTEAFF. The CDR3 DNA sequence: TGTGCCAGCAGTTATCAGGACAGTACTGAAGCTTTCTTT.

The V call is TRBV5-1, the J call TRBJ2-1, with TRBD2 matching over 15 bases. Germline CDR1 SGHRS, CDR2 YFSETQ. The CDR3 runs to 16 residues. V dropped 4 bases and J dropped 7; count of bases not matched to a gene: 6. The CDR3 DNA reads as TGCGCCAGCAGCATCGCCGGGACTAGCGGGGGGAATGAGCAGTTCTTC. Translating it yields CASSIAGTSGGNEQFF.

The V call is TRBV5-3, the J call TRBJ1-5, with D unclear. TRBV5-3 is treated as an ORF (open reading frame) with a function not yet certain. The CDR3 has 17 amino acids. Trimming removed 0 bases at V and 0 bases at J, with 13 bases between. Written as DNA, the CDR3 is TGTGCCAGAAGCTTGGGGAGCAATTCTTATAGCAATCAGCCCCAGCATTTT. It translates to CARSLGSNSYSNQPQHF.

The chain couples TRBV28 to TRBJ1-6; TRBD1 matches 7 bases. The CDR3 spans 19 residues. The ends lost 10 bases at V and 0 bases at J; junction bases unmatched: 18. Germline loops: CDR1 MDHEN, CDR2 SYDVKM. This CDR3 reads CATRLVRQGLRSYNSPLHF. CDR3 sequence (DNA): TGTGCCACCCGGTTAGTGAGACAGGGCCTCCGCTCCTATAATTCACCCCTCCACTTT. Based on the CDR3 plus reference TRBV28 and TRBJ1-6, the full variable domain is DVKVTQSSRYLVKRTGEKVFLECVQDMDHENMFWYRQDPGLGLRLIYFSYDVKMKEKGDIPEGYSVSREKKERFSLILESASTNQTSMYLCATRLVRQGLRSYNSPLHFGNGTRLTVT.

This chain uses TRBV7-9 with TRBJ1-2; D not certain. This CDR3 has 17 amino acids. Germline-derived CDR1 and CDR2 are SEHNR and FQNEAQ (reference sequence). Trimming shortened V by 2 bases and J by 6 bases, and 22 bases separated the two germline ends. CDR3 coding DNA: TGTGCCAGCAGCTTATCTGGTCTTCGGGTCAGCCCGAATGGCTACACCTTC. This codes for CASSLSGLRVSPNGYTF.

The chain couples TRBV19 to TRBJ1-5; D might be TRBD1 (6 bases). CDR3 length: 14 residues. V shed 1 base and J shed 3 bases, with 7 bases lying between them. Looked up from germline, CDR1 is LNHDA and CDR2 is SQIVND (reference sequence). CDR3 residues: CASSIAGDNQPQHF. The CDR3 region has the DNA TGTGCCAGTAGTATAGCAGGGGACAATCAGCCCCAGCATTTT. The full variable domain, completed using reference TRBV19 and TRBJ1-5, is DGGITQSPKYLFRKEGQNVTLSCEQNLNHDAMYWYRQDPGQGLRLIYYSQIVNDFQKGDIAEGYSVSREKKESFPLTVTSAQKNPTAFYLCASSIAGDNQPQHFGDGTRLSIL.

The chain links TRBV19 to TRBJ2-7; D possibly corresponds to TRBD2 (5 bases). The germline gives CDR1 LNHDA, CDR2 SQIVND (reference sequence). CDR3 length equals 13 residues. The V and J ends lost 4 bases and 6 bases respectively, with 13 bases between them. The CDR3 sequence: CASSRVGVREQYF. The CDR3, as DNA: TGTGCCAGTAGTAGGGTCGGGGTCCGCGAGCAGTACTTC.

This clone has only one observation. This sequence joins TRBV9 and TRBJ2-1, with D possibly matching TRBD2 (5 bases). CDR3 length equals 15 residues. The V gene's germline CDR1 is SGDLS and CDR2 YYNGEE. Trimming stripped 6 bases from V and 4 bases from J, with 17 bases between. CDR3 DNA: TGTGCCAGCACGCCTTCTTTAGCGAATTACAATGAGCAGTTCTTC. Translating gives CASTPSLANYNEQFF. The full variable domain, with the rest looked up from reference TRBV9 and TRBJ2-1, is DSGVTQTPKHLITATGQRVTLRCSPRSGDLSVYWYQQSLDQGLQFLIQYYNGEERAKGNILERFSAQQFPDLHSELNLSSLELGDSALYFCASTPSLANYNEQFFGPGTRLTVL.

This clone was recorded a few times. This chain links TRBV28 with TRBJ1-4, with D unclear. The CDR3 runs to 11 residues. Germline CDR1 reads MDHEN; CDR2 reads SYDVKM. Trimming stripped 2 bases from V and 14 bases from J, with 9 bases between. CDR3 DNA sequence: TGTGCCAGCAGTTTACGGGGAACGCTGTTTTTT. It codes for CASSLRGTLFF. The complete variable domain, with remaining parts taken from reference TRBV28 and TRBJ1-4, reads DVKVTQSSRYLVKRTGEKVFLECVQDMDHENMFWYRQDPGLGLRLIYFSYDVKMKEKGDIPEGYSVSREKKERFSLILESASTNQTSMYLCASSLRGTLFFGSGTQLSVL.

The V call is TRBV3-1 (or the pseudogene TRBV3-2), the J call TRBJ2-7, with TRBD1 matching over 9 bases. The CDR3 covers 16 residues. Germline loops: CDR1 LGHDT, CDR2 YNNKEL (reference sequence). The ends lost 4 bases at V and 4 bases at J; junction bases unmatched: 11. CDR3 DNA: TGTGCCAGCAGCCGCTTAATACAGGGGGCGCTTTACGAGCAGTACTTC. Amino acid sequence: CASSRLIQGALYEQYF.